The TCR beta chain described here comes from a study of OX40 agonist ivuxolimab in advanced cancers. Overall study context: The eligibility criteria allowed prior anti-PD-1, anti-PD-L1 or anti-CTLA-4 therapy, and around 40% had some. Overall study findings and caveats: The study did not work out the antigen specificity of the expanded peripheral T cells.

Produced via immunoSEQ multiplex PCR; TCRdb's table is partial and in-frame only. The sample lists more than 50,000 clones; around 90% were seen once. A word on this clone: Its target is unknown.

Germline assignment: CDR1 DFQATT and CDR2 SNEGSKA (reference sequence). The CDR3 runs 11 residues. The sequencing here drew on CD4+ or CD8+ T cells sorted from blood, taken in a trial of the OX40 agonist ivuxolimab. The chain joins TRBV20-1 to TRBJ2-2, with D unclear. This clonotype originated in an adult with an advanced solid tumor such as melanoma, head and neck, liver or kidney cancer. This chain's CDR3 is CSLLAGGELFF. CDR3 DNA: TGCAGCCTTTTGGCCGGCGGGGAGCTGTTTTTT.